This TCR beta chain stems from a study of blood T cells in healthy people across ages. In germline, CDR1 is MNHEY, CDR2 SMNVEV (reference sequence). This CDR3 has 12 residues. Germline trimming cut 7 bases from V and 4 bases from J; bases unmatched to any gene: 4. Overall study findings and caveats: Not knowing donor CMV status may have confounded expanded clonotype changes. PBMC samples, being unsorted, prevented any conclusive comparison of naive and antigen-experienced cells.

Notes on this clonotype: No antigen is known for it.

Sample-barcoded 5' priming and a J-beta primer mix drove a second PCR of roughly 7 to 11 cycles. Each cDNA molecule was tagged by a template-switch adaptor with 12 random nucleotides. TCRdb re-analysed the 5' RACE reads in MiXCR, keeping a single row per CDR3 protein. The top ten clones hold over 20% of a sample with over 950,000 distinct CDR3 sequences, roughly half of them seen once. The rearrangement links TRBV27 to TRBJ2-7, with 7 nucleotides matching TRBD2. The sample taken for sequencing was blood. The receptor was isolated from a woman in her fifties or sixties in good health. CDR3 residues: CASKGRGYEQYF. In nucleotides, the CDR3 is TGTGCCAGCAAGGGGAGGGGTTACGAGCAGTACTTC.